This passage covers 8 T cell receptor beta chains from one sample sequenced in a study of control samples from healthy donors and cancer patients. The data were produced by immunoSEQ multiplex PCR, yet TCRdb's version contains in-frame clones alone and is incomplete. The table shows about 86,000 clones, with about 89% occurring only once. The sample comprised PBMCs. The origin of the receptors is a woman in her 50s with colorectal cancer.

V usage is TRBV15 and J usage is TRBJ1-5, with 10 bases matching TRBD1. The CDR3 spans 16 residues. Germline assignment: CDR1 LNHNV and CDR2 YYDKDF (reference sequence). V dropped 1 base and J dropped 6; count of bases not matched to a gene: 6. The CDR3 nucleotides are TGTGCCACCAGCAGAGGTTCCGGGACAGGGGTTCAGCCCCAGCATTTT. Translating it yields CATSRGSGTGVQPQHF.

V gene TRBV29-1 combines with J gene TRBJ2-2; maybe TRBD1 (5 bases). The V and J ends lost 2 bases and 5 bases respectively, with 9 bases between them. The V gene's germline CDR1 is SQVTM and CDR2 ANQGSEA. CDR3 length: 13 amino acids. This CDR3 is CSVEQGLTGELFF. The CDR3 DNA is TGCAGCGTTGAACAGGGTTTAACCGGGGAGCTGTTTTTT.

The chain couples TRBV27 to TRBJ2-2; 7 bases align to TRBD1. From germline, CDR1 is MNHEY and CDR2 SMNVEV (reference sequence). The V gene end was trimmed by 6 bases and the J gene end by 0 bases; junction bases not matched to a gene: 7. The CDR3 has 16 residues. The CDR3 DNA sequence: TGTGCCAGCAGGGGACAGACAGGAGCGAACACCGGGGAGCTGTTTTTT. It is translated as CASRGQTGANTGELFF.

The gene calls are TRBV9 and TRBJ2-3; 13 bases fit TRBD2. V was clipped by 2 bases and J by 3 bases; unmatched bases: 6. This CDR3 has 17 residues. Per germline, CDR1 SGDLS and CDR2 YYNGEE. For the CDR3, the DNA is TGTGCCAGCAGCGTCGAGGGACTAGCGGGGCAGACAGATACGCAGTATTTT. This codes for CASSVEGLAGQTDTQYF. The entire variable domain, with the rest obtained from reference TRBV9 and TRBJ2-3, is as follows: DSGVTQTPKHLITATGQRVTLRCSPRSGDLSVYWYQQSLDQGLQFLIQYYNGEERAKGNILERFSAQQFPDLHSELNLSSLELGDSALYFCASSVEGLAGQTDTQYFGPGTRLTVL.

The CDR3 coding sequence is TGTGCCAGCAGCCCGGAGGAGACAGGGGGCTATGGCTACACCTTC. This translates into CASSPEETGGYGYTF. The V gene is TRBV7-6, the J gene TRBJ1-2; 9 nucleotides agree with TRBD1. This CDR3 spans 15 amino acids. Germline V gene data show CDR1 as SGHVS and CDR2 as FNYEAQ. The trim removed 5 bases at V and 4 bases at J, leaving 8 bases unmatched.

The genes are TRBV4-1 and TRBJ1-2, with 7 bases that match TRBD1. V shed 3 bases and J 5 bases; nucleotides not matched to a gene: 12. CDR3 length equals 16 residues. CDR1 and CDR2 from the germline V gene are MGHRA and YSYEKL. CDR3: CASSHPVFGTEYGYTF. The DNA of the CDR3 is TGCGCCAGCAGCCATCCCGTCTTCGGGACAGAGTATGGCTACACCTTC.

This rearrangement joins TRBV20-1 to TRBJ2-2; D unresolved. V lost 3 bases, J lost 1 base, and 9 bases lay in between. CDR1 is DFQATT and CDR2 is SNEGSKA in the germline V gene (reference sequence). This CDR3 spans 14 amino acids. CDR3 in amino acids: CSASGGQNTGELFF. For the CDR3, the DNA is TGCAGTGCTAGTGGTGGGCAGAACACCGGGGAGCTGTTTTTT.

This chain uses TRBV5-1 with TRBJ1-2; tentatively, D is TRBD1 (5 bases). Germline loops: CDR1 SGHRS, CDR2 YFSETQ. This CDR3 has 13 residues. The ends were cut back, 0 bases at V and 2 bases at J, with 5 bases in the middle. CDR3: CASSLGQNYGYTF. DNA for the CDR3: TGCGCCAGCAGCTTGGGACAGAACTATGGCTACACCTTC.